This T cell receptor beta chain was identified during a study of monozygotic twins with inflammatory bowel disease. Study findings and constraints: Lower sharing of clonotypes with other individuals was seen in IBD patients than in healthy twins. This was most marked in patients showing signs of disease activity. Using the inverse Simpson index, IBD patients had lower TCRbeta diversity than healthy co-twins.

About this clonotype itself: Its antigen is not known.

Nested PCRs (around 16 and 10 cycles, two total) were applied to TCRalpha and TCRbeta cDNA. TCRdb reprocessed the 5' RACE reads, with one entry per CDR3 protein and no DNA. Its listing shows fewer than 450,000 distinct CDR3 sequences. T cells were not sorted, and total RNA was isolated straight from whole blood. The CDR3 runs to 14 residues. The germline CDR1 and CDR2 sequences are MNHEY and SMNVEV (reference sequence). The chain joins TRBV27 to TRBJ2-7; the TCRdb D gene call, TRBD1, has no DNA to confirm it. The receptor was isolated from a human donor with ulcerative colitis or Crohn's disease, or a healthy co-twin of an affected twin (not recorded which). Sequencing was carried out using blood. The CDR3 sequence is CASSFWDRGYEQYF.